Listed below are T cell receptor beta chains from one sample, sequenced in a study of Ad26.COV2.S vaccination and SARS-CoV-2 variants. TCRdb's copy holds only in-frame clones and misses some; the assay was immunoSEQ multiplex PCR. In the table there are about 250,000 clones, approximately 88% of which are singletons. The material sequenced was peripheral blood, taken in a trial of Ad26.COV2.S vaccine versus placebo. These receptors all stem from a person aged 18-60 years who received the Ad26.COV2.S COVID-19 vaccine or a placebo. Both conserved end residues are part of each CDR3. The D gene is left open where the match is weak. A clone size is listed for some rows: how often the clone was seen (once, few, many), or a class if it is expanded.

J gene: TRBJ1-1; V gene: TRBV4-1; D gene: NA; clone size: NA; CDR3 protein: CASSQVTVLGGKGTEAFF; CDR3 DNA: TGCGCCAGCAGCCAAGTGACGGTCTTGGGGGGGAAGGGCACTGAAGCTTTCTTT
J gene: TRBJ2-3; V gene: TRBV5-6; D gene: NA; clone size: NA; CDR3 protein: CASSLEGDTQYF; CDR3 DNA: TGTGCCAGCAGCTTGGAAGGCGATACGCAGTATTTT
J gene: TRBJ2-3; V gene: TRBV19; D gene: TRBD2; clone size: NA; CDR3 protein: CASSPLGGSTDTQYF; CDR3 DNA: TGTGCCAGTAGCCCCCTCGGGGGGAGCACAGATACGCAGTATTTT
J gene: TRBJ1-1; V gene: TRBV30; D gene: NA; clone size: once; CDR3 protein: CAWRGDGEGTEAFF; CDR3 DNA: TGTGCCTGGAGGGGGGATGGGGAAGGGACTGAAGCTTTCTTT
J gene: TRBJ2-7; V gene: TRBV5-1; D gene: TRBD1; clone size: NA; CDR3 protein: CASSQGARYEQYF; CDR3 DNA: TGCGCCAGCTCCCAGGGGGCTCGGTACGAGCAGTACTTC
J gene: TRBJ1-3; V gene: TRBV7-9; D gene: TRBD1; clone size: NA; CDR3 protein: CASSWPDREEGNTIYF; CDR3 DNA: TGTGCCAGCAGCTGGCCGGACAGGGAGGAAGGAAACACCATATATTTT
J gene: TRBJ2-1; V gene: TRBV4-2; D gene: TRBD2; clone size: NA; CDR3 protein: CASRDGLASWSYNEQFF; CDR3 DNA: TGTGCCAGCAGGGACGGACTAGCAAGTTGGTCCTACAATGAGCAGTTCTTC
J gene: TRBJ2-5; V gene: TRBV7-3; D gene: NA; clone size: NA; CDR3 protein: CASSLGQALQETQYF; CDR3 DNA: TGTGCCAGCAGCTTGGGACAAGCATTACAAGAGACCCAGTACTTC
J gene: TRBJ2-3; V gene: TRBV3-1/TRBV3-2; D gene: NA; clone size: NA; CDR3 protein: CASSQKGGGKSTTDTQYF; CDR3 DNA: TGTGCCAGCAGCCAAAAGGGGGGCGGGAAATCAACCACAGATACGCAGTATTTT
J gene: TRBJ2-7; V gene: TRBV4-1; D gene: NA; clone size: NA; CDR3 protein: CASSQESGTVGEQYF; CDR3 DNA: TGCGCCAGCAGCCAAGAGTCAGGCACAGTGGGCGAGCAGTACTTC
J gene: TRBJ1-5; V gene: TRBV6-5; D gene: NA; clone size: NA; CDR3 protein: CASSYSKGQPQHF; CDR3 DNA: TGTGCCAGCAGTTACTCTAAGGGTCAGCCCCAGCATTTT
J gene: TRBJ2-1; V gene: TRBV19; D gene: NA; clone size: NA; CDR3 protein: CATTGAPHNEQFF; CDR3 DNA: TGTGCCACCACAGGAGCTCCTCACAATGAGCAGTTCTTC
J gene: TRBJ2-1; V gene: TRBV20-1; D gene: NA; clone size: NA; CDR3 protein: CSARVSEQFF; CDR3 DNA: TGCAGTGCGAGGGTTTCTGAGCAGTTCTTC
J gene: TRBJ2-1; V gene: TRBV11-2; D gene: NA; clone size: NA; CDR3 protein: CASSLGPSIHEQFF; CDR3 DNA: TGTGCCAGCAGCTTAGGGCCTAGTATCCATGAGCAGTTCTTC
J gene: TRBJ2-3; V gene: TRBV24-1; D gene: NA; clone size: NA; CDR3 protein: CATSDRDSLWATQYF; CDR3 DNA: TGTGCCACCAGTGATCGGGACTCCCTCTGGGCTACGCAGTATTTT
J gene: TRBJ1-1; V gene: TRBV4-1; D gene: NA; clone size: NA; CDR3 protein: CASSLRTDNTEAFF; CDR3 DNA: TGCGCCAGCAGCTTAAGGACAGACAACACTGAAGCTTTCTTT
J gene: TRBJ1-2; V gene: TRBV19; D gene: TRBD1; clone size: NA; CDR3 protein: CASSILDRGLGYTF; CDR3 DNA: TGTGCCAGTAGTATTCTGGACAGGGGTCTTGGCTACACCTTC
J gene: TRBJ1-6; V gene: TRBV18; D gene: NA; clone size: NA; CDR3 protein: CASSPQNSPLHF; CDR3 DNA: TGTGCCAGCTCACCACAAAATTCACCCCTCCACTTT
J gene: TRBJ2-1; V gene: TRBV10-3; D gene: NA; clone size: NA; CDR3 protein: CAISDTRSSYNEQFF; CDR3 DNA: TGTGCCATCAGTGACACAAGGAGCTCCTACAATGAGCAGTTCTTC
J gene: TRBJ2-6; V gene: TRBV2; D gene: NA; clone size: NA; CDR3 protein: CARDIGATSSGANVLTF; CDR3 DNA: TGTGCCAGGGATATAGGGGCGACCTCTTCCGGGGCCAACGTCCTGACTTTC
J gene: TRBJ1-1; V gene: TRBV7-9; D gene: NA; clone size: NA; CDR3 protein: CASSLGGVNTEAFF; CDR3 DNA: TGTGCCAGCAGCCTAGGGGGAGTAAACACTGAAGCTTTCTTT
J gene: TRBJ1-4; V gene: TRBV6-5; D gene: TRBD1; clone size: NA; CDR3 protein: CASSSEQGVLNEKLFF; CDR3 DNA: TGTGCCAGCAGTTCAGAACAGGGGGTGCTTAATGAAAAACTGTTTTTT